A single sample gave rise to the 26 T cell receptor beta chains below, sequenced in a study of identical twins. TCRdb reanalysed the 5' RACE reads using MiXCR and keeps one entry per CDR3 protein. The table includes 250,000 or so distinct CDR3 sequences, 7% detected once. A further study also used this sample, focusing on yellow fever vaccine responses in identical twins.

The source material was memory (CD45RO+) T cells sorted from blood. These receptors were taken from a woman aged 18-29 years in good health.

The chain carries TRBV25-1 and TRBJ2-7; the match to TRBD2 covers 13 bases. CDR1 is MGHDK, CDR2 SYGVNS, per germline. This CDR3 comprises 15 residues. V trimming: 3 bases; J trimming: 7 bases; junction bases outside the gene matches: 6. As DNA, the CDR3 is TGTGCCAGCAGTGACGGGACTAGCGGGAAATGGGAGCAGTACTTC. Its protein is CASSDGTSGKWEQYF.

The chain employs TRBV6-4 and TRBJ2-3; TRBD2 aligns across 10 bases. Germline V gives CDR1 MRHNA, CDR2 SNTAGT. This CDR3 spans 16 amino acids. V lost 5 bases, J lost 2 bases, and 7 bases stayed unmatched. This CDR3 is CASSNSGGTHTDTQYF. The CDR3 region has the DNA TGTGCCAGCAGTAATAGCGGGGGGACCCACACAGATACGCAGTATTTT.

At least ten counts were recorded for this clonotype. The chain links TRBV4-1 to TRBJ2-3; 12 nucleotides agree with TRBD2. The length of the CDR3 is 16 residues. Trimming cost V 6 bases and J 4 bases; bases outside gene matches: 8. Germline lookup yields CDR1 MGHRA and CDR2 YSYEKL. CDR3 sequence reads: CASSPSTSGGPDTQYF. The CDR3 bases are TGCGCCAGCAGTCCCTCGACTAGCGGGGGCCCAGATACGCAGTATTTT.

CDR3 amino acids: CATSGDLTSGGSYSTDTQYF. The CDR3 DNA reads TGTGCCACCAGTGGCGACTTGACTAGCGGGGGATCATATAGCACAGATACGCAGTATTTT. The genes are TRBV24-1 and TRBJ2-3; 12 bases line up with TRBD2. Germline values: CDR1 KGHDR, CDR2 SFDVKD. The CDR3 loop spans 20 amino acids. Trimming took 5 bases from V and 0 from J; bases not matched to a gene: 14.

The chain employs TRBV20-1 and TRBJ1-3, with D possibly TRBD1 on 5 matching bases. This CDR3 has 15 amino acids. V lost 6 bases to trimming and J lost 7 bases, with 22 bases between them. CDR1 is DFQATT and CDR2 is SNEGSKA in the germline V gene (reference sequence). The chain's CDR3 is CSAPGLPALGNTIYF. DNA for the CDR3: TGCAGTGCACCAGGGTTGCCAGCTCTAGGGAACACCATATATTTT.

This clonotype was seen ten or more times. This chain connects TRBV27 to TRBJ1-6, with 9 nucleotides matching TRBD1. CDR1 and CDR2 (germline): MNHEY, SMNVEV (reference sequence). This CDR3 comprises 14 residues. The V and J ends lost 6 bases and 10 bases, in that order; junction bases with no gene match: 7. Here the CDR3 reads CASSRTGGGSPLHF. CDR3 DNA sequence: TGTGCCAGCAGCAGAACAGGGGGCGGATCACCCCTCCACTTT.

There are many counts of this clonotype. The chain couples TRBV4-1 to TRBJ2-3, with 9 positions matching TRBD2. With V trimmed by 3 bases and J by 4 bases, 11 bases remained unmatched. This CDR3 has 17 residues. Germline V lookup: CDR1 MGHRA, CDR2 YSYEKL. The DNA of the CDR3 is TGCGCCAGCAGCCAGCAATCCGGGACTAGCAGTGCAGATACGCAGTATTTT. Translation: CASSQQSGTSSADTQYF.

This clonotype was seen repeatedly, ten times or more. The chain uses TRBV5-1 and TRBJ1-4; D unresolved. Trimming left V 5 bases short and J 3 bases short, with 14 bases between. Germline values: CDR1 SGHRS, CDR2 YFSETQ. The CDR3 sequence is 15 residues long. The CDR3 loop is CASRRSYQPNEKLFF. In DNA, the CDR3 is TGCGCCAGCAGGAGGTCATACCAACCTAATGAAAAACTGTTTTTT. Full variable domain (outside the CDR3, taken from reference TRBV5-1 and TRBJ1-4): KAGVTQTPRYLIKTRGQQVTLSCSPISGHRSVSWYQQTPGQGLQFLFEYFSETQRNKGNFPGRFSGRQFSNSRSEMNVSTLELGDSALYLCASRRSYQPNEKLFFGSGTQLSVL.

The rearrangement uses TRBV5-6 and TRBJ2-1; the match to TRBD2 covers 7 bases. From germline, CDR1 is SGHDT and CDR2 YYEEEE. The CDR3 length is 11 residues. The J segment lost 8 bases and the V segment lost 4 bases, leaving 0 bases of the junction unmatched. The CDR3 sequence is CASSTSDEQFF. The CDR3 DNA follows: TGTGCCAGCAGCACTAGCGATGAGCAGTTCTTC.

In its sample, this clonotype was seen many times. V is TRBV3-1 and J is TRBJ2-1; the D gene could be TRBD1 or TRBD2 (6 bases each). Trimming cost V 3 bases and J 4 bases, with 16 bases left between them. The CDR3 sequence is 16 residues long. Germline-derived CDR1 and CDR2 are LGHDT and YNNKEL (reference sequence). The CDR3: CASSQVYGGDYNEQFF. DNA for the CDR3: TGTGCCAGCAGCCAGGTTTACGGGGGCGATTACAATGAGCAGTTCTTC.

J is TRBJ1-1 and V is TRBV5-5, with TRBD1 as a possible D gene (6 bases). The CDR3 is made up of 13 amino acids. From germline, CDR1 is SGHKS and CDR2 YYEKEE (reference sequence). V gave up 3 bases and J gave up 3 bases, with 9 bases separating them. The CDR3 coding sequence is TGTGCCAGCAGCTCCTCAGGGGACACTGAAGCTTTCTTT. Translated: CASSSSGDTEAFF.

CDR3 in amino acids: CASGERGANTGELFF. CDR3 in DNA: TGCGCCAGCGGCGAGCGGGGGGCGAACACCGGGGAGCTGTTTTTT. The chain employs TRBV10-2 and TRBJ2-2, with 9 bases lining up with TRBD2. CDR3 length: 15 amino acids. V trimming: 8 bases; J trimming: 0 bases; junction bases outside the gene matches: 4. Germline CDR1 reads WSHSY; CDR2 reads SAAADI.

The chain is built from TRBV7-7 and TRBJ2-5; 10 bases are a match to TRBD2. Germline V gene lookup returns CDR1 SSHAT and CDR2 FNYEAQ (reference sequence). Trimming cost V 1 base and J 2 bases; bases outside gene matches: 10. This CDR3 is 18 amino acids long. The CDR3 is CASSLEEGSGGPQETQYF. The CDR3 DNA reads as TGTGCCAGCAGCTTAGAGGAAGGTAGCGGGGGGCCGCAAGAGACCCAGTACTTC.

V is TRBV15 and J is TRBJ2-7, with 9 positions matching TRBD2. The CDR3 has 14 amino acids. CDR1 and CDR2 from the germline V gene are LNHNV and YYDKDF (reference sequence). The junction had 3 bases not matched to a gene; V was cut back by 1 base and J by 5 bases. CDR3 sequence: CATSRAVAGDEQYV. The CDR3 DNA follows: TGTGCCACCAGCAGAGCGGTAGCGGGGGACGAGCAGTACGTC.

This clonotype has a handful of counts. The chain combines TRBV6-5 with TRBJ1-1; D is uncertain. V lost 7 bases to trimming and J lost 2 bases, with 14 bases between them. CDR1 is MNHEY, CDR2 SVGAGI, per germline. CDR3 length equals 14 residues. CDR3 sequence reads: CASTPRGGNTEAFF. The CDR3, as DNA: TGTGCCAGCACTCCTCGAGGCGGAAACACTGAAGCTTTCTTT.

This clonotype was counted only a few times. V usage is TRBV24-1 and J usage is TRBJ1-5, with TRBD1 identical over 7 bases. The V gene end was trimmed by 5 bases and the J gene end by 2 bases; junction bases not matched to a gene: 2. Germline V gives CDR1 KGHDR, CDR2 SFDVKD. The CDR3 covers 14 residues. CDR3 residues: CATSAGTGNQPQHF. CDR3 coding DNA: TGTGCCACCAGTGCCGGGACAGGCAATCAGCCCCAGCATTTT.

This clonotype came up many times. The chain is built from TRBV2 and TRBJ1-4, with D unresolved. The CDR3 is made up of 14 amino acids. CDR1 and CDR2 (germline): SNHLY, FYNNEI. Trimming removed 6 bases at V and 7 bases at J, with 15 bases between. CDR3 coding DNA: TGTGCCAGCAGCCGAAACCCTCGAGGTGAAAAACTGTTTTTT. Its protein product is CASSRNPRGEKLFF.

Only a few counts were recorded for this clonotype. The chain has TRBV6-1 and TRBJ2-7; the match to TRBD1 covers 11 bases. The V segment lost 5 bases and the J segment 1 base; nucleotides outside the gene matches: 4. This CDR3 contains 15 residues. Germline values: CDR1 MNHNS, CDR2 SASEGT. The CDR3 loop is CASSRGTGGSYEQYV. As DNA, the CDR3 is TGTGCCAGCAGTCGGGGGACAGGGGGTTCCTACGAGCAGTACGTC.

This clonotype turned up a few times. This sequence joins TRBV28 and TRBJ1-6; a weak D match, TRBD1 (5 bases). The V gene lost 7 bases and the J gene lost 12 bases, with 19 bases spanning the gap. The length of the CDR3 is 14 residues. Germline values: CDR1 MDHEN, CDR2 SYDVKM. The CDR3 protein is CASILGGRSEPLHF. CDR3 DNA sequence: TGTGCCAGCATCCTGGGGGGACGATCCGAACCCCTCCACTTT.

This clonotype was recorded a few times. V and J are TRBV15 and TRBJ2-1; no clear D. Trimming took off 1 base at V and 7 bases at J, with 8 bases between the two ends. The CDR3 sequence is 13 residues long. CDR1 is LNHNV and CDR2 is YYDKDF in the germline V gene (reference sequence). The CDR3 protein is CATSRVEWNEQFF. The CDR3 region has the DNA TGTGCCACCAGCAGAGTAGAATGGAATGAGCAGTTCTTC.

The table lists this clonotype with a few counts. This chain links TRBV7-7 with TRBJ2-7, with TRBD1 matching over 8 bases. Germline assignment: CDR1 SSHAT and CDR2 FNYEAQ (reference sequence). The junction had 2 bases not matched to a gene; V was cut back by 3 bases and J by 7 bases. CDR3 length equals 12 residues. In nucleotides, the CDR3 is TGTGCCAGCAGCTTGGGGACAGGAGAGCAGTACGTC. It is translated as CASSLGTGEQYV.

In its sample, this clonotype was seen a few times. V gene TRBV28 combines with J gene TRBJ2-6; D is unresolved. The CDR3 loop spans 15 amino acids. The V end was cut by 7 bases, the J end by 0 bases, with 10 bases between. The germline CDR1 and CDR2 sequences are MDHEN and SYDVKM. CDR3 nucleotides: TGTGCCAGCACTACCCGATTCTCTGGGGCCAACGTCCTGACTTTC. Amino acid sequence: CASTTRFSGANVLTF.

In this sample, this clonotype turned up a few times. The chain couples TRBV6-2 or TRBV6-3 to TRBJ1-3; no clear D gene. V lost 6 bases and J lost 4, with 13 bases in between. The CDR3 is 14 residues long. Germline CDR1 and CDR2: MNHEY and SVGEGT. CDR3 protein: CASRLWAVGNTIYF. CDR3 bases: TGTGCCAGCAGACTTTGGGCGGTCGGAAACACCATATATTTT.

V and J are TRBV20-1 and TRBJ2-1; D is undetermined. V lost 4 bases to trimming and J lost 0 bases, with 16 bases between them. The germline V gene has CDR1 DFQATT and CDR2 SNEGSKA (reference sequence). There are 16 residues in the CDR3. Here the CDR3 reads CSAMPRAASSYNEQFF. The CDR3 DNA sequence: TGCAGTGCTATGCCCCGGGCGGCGAGCTCCTACAATGAGCAGTTCTTC.

This clonotype was observed a handful of times. This sequence joins TRBV4-1 and TRBJ2-3, with TRBD1 matching over 10 bases. Germline V lookup: CDR1 MGHRA, CDR2 YSYEKL. The CDR3 spans 17 residues. V lost 1 base, J lost 5 bases, and 9 bases stayed unmatched. The CDR3 spells CASSQAPDRGRGDTQYF. The CDR3 DNA follows: TGCGCCAGCAGCCAAGCCCCGGACAGGGGGAGAGGAGATACGCAGTATTTT.

V gene TRBV14 combines with J gene TRBJ2-7; D remains unclear. V lost 5 bases, J lost 6 bases, and 11 bases lay in between. The CDR3 consists of 12 residues. Germline V gives CDR1 SGHDN, CDR2 FVKESK. In DNA, the CDR3 is TGTGCCAGCAGCAAAATTGGTGGCGAGCAGTACTTC. Protein product: CASSKIGGEQYF. Filled out from reference TRBV14 and TRBJ2-7, the complete variable domain reads EAGVTQFPSHSVIEKGQTVTLRCDPISGHDNLYWYRRVMGKEIKFLLHFVKESKQDESGMPNNRFLAERTGGTYSTLKVQPAELEDSGVYFCASSKIGGEQYFGPGTRLTVT.